These 32 T cell receptor beta chains originate from one sample sequenced in a study of blood T cell repertoires in COVID-19. Sequencing used immunoSEQ multiplex PCR; TCRdb keeps in-frame clones, though not all of them. The sample shows over 300,000 clones, 89% of them seen only once. The specimen was peripheral blood. These receptors were collected from a man aged 18-30 years who had recovered from COVID-19.

The V and J genes are TRBV20-1 and TRBJ2-3, with D maybe TRBD1 (7 bases). V shed 3 bases and J shed 4 bases, with 17 bases lying between them. There are 15 residues in the CDR3. Germline CDR1 reads DFQATT; CDR2 reads SNEGSKA (reference sequence). CDR3 coding DNA: TGCAGTGCTAGTCTAATCTCAGGGGGGTCAGATACGCAGTATTTT. It yields the protein CSASLISGGSDTQYF.

The CDR3 nucleotides are TGTGCCAGCAGCCTAGCGGGAGGAAGCACAGATACGCAGTATTTT. Its protein product is CASSLAGGSTDTQYF. The rearrangement joins TRBV14 to TRBJ2-3, with 10 bases lining up with TRBD2. After removal of 4 bases from V and 0 bases from J, the junction contained 1 base not matched to a gene. The CDR3 has 15 amino acids. Germline loops: CDR1 SGHDN, CDR2 FVKESK.

This clone has only one observation. The chain uses TRBV2 and TRBJ2-1; 10 nucleotides align to TRBD1. The length of the CDR3 is 12 residues. Germline CDR1 is SNHLY and CDR2 is FYNNEI. Losses at the gene ends were 6 bases for V and 9 bases for J; bases not matched to a gene: 2. CDR3 bases: TGTGCCAGCAGGACAGGGGGCGCTGAGCAGTTCTTC. It codes for CASRTGGAEQFF.

This chain joins TRBV25-1 and TRBJ1-6; 10 bases fit TRBD1. This CDR3 spans 14 amino acids. Germline V gives CDR1 MGHDK, CDR2 SYGVNS. The V segment lost 4 bases and the J segment 8 bases; nucleotides outside the gene matches: 2. The CDR3 here is CASSGDRGYSPLHF. In DNA, the CDR3 is TGTGCCAGCAGTGGGGACAGGGGATATTCACCCCTCCACTTT.

This chain links TRBV7-2 with TRBJ2-1; the D gene is possibly TRBD2 (6 bases). Germline CDR1 is SGHTA and CDR2 is FQGNSA. This CDR3 spans 16 amino acids. V shed 0 bases and J shed 0 bases, with 9 bases lying between them. The CDR3 DNA reads TGTGCCAGCAGCTTAGCAGCGGGTGGCTCCTACAATGAGCAGTTCTTC. This translates into CASSLAAGGSYNEQFF.

This rearrangement joins TRBV21-1 to TRBJ2-5; the table gives TRBD2 as D, unverified against the DNA. TRBV21-1 is labeled a pseudogene. The CDR3 has 14 amino acids. As DNA, the CDR3 is TGTGCCAGCAGCAAATGCGGTCTTCAAGAGACCCAGTACTTC. Amino acid sequence: CASSKCGLQETQYF.

The CDR3 nucleotides read TGTGCCAGCAGCCCTGCGCCCTCCGGCGGGAACATTCAGTACTTC. This translates into CASSPAPSGGNIQYF. This chain links TRBV11-2 with TRBJ2-4; D is perhaps TRBD2 (5 bases). The CDR3 contains 15 residues. Trimming removed 5 bases from V and 7 bases from J, with 18 bases in between. CDR1 and CDR2 from the germline V gene are SGHAT and FQNNGV.

V gene TRBV25-1 combines with J gene TRBJ2-7; D is unresolved. Germline loops: CDR1 MGHDK, CDR2 SYGVNS. The CDR3 has 12 amino acids. V was shortened by 4 bases and J by 3 bases, with 7 bases between the two germline ends. The CDR3 DNA reads TGTGCCAGCAGTGTGAGTCACTACGAGCAGTACTTC. Its protein product is CASSVSHYEQYF.

This chain joins TRBV19 and TRBJ2-6, with D perhaps TRBD1 (5 bases). Looked up from germline, CDR1 is LNHDA and CDR2 is SQIVND (reference sequence). V lost 7 bases, J lost 4 bases, and 5 bases lay in between. The CDR3 runs to 12 residues. The CDR3 coding sequence is TGTGCCAGTAAGGGGGGGGCCAACGTCCTGACTTTC. It is translated as CASKGGANVLTF.

V is TRBV30 and J is TRBJ2-7; TRBD2 matches at 11 bases. The CDR3 length is 15 residues. V shed 0 bases, J shed 6 bases, and the junction held 7 bases outside the gene matches. Germline V CDR1 and CDR2: GTSNPN, SVGIG (reference sequence). The DNA of the CDR3 is TGTGCCTGGAGTGTACTAGCGGGAGCATACTCCGAGCAGTACTTC. Amino acids: CAWSVLAGAYSEQYF.

The CDR3 here is CASSPPGQGTDTQYF. For the CDR3, the DNA is TGTGCCAGCAGCCCACCGGGACAGGGAACAGATACGCAGTATTTT. This sequence joins TRBV11-2 and TRBJ2-3; 9 bases match TRBD1. Germline V gives CDR1 SGHAT, CDR2 FQNNGV. The CDR3 is 15 amino acids. The J segment lost 3 bases and the V segment lost 5 bases, leaving 6 bases of the junction unmatched.

This sequence joins TRBV5-1 and TRBJ2-2, with TRBD1 identical over 11 bases. CDR1 is SGHRS, CDR2 YFSETQ, per germline. This CDR3 is built from 15 residues. J lost 4 bases, V lost 7 bases, and 6 bases had no gene match. The CDR3 loop reads CASREGTGGTGELFF. The CDR3 DNA reads TGCGCCAGCCGCGAGGGGACAGGGGGCACCGGGGAGCTGTTTTTT.

The gene calls are TRBV13 and TRBJ2-5; a possible D gene is TRBD1 (6 bases). The germline V gene encodes CDR1 PRHDT and CDR2 FYEKMQ (reference sequence). The CDR3 covers 15 residues. The germline V and J ends were trimmed by 5 bases and 2 bases, with 15 bases remaining between them. CDR3: CASSTRGQLQETQYF. The CDR3 nucleotides are TGTGCCAGCAGCACCCGGGGACAACTACAAGAGACCCAGTACTTC. The whole variable domain, remainder taken from reference TRBV13 and TRBJ2-5, is AAGVIQSPRHLIKEKRETATLKCYPIPRHDTVYWYQQGPGQDPQFLISFYEKMQSDKGSIPDRFSAQQFSDYHSELNMSSLELGDSALYFCASSTRGQLQETQYFGPGTRLLVL.

This chain connects TRBV30 to TRBJ2-7; 7 bases fit TRBD1. The CDR3 loop spans 13 amino acids. The germline V gene has CDR1 GTSNPN and CDR2 SVGIG (reference sequence). V dropped 4 bases and J dropped 4; count of bases not matched to a gene: 7. CDR3 in DNA: TGTGCCTGGACTAGACAGGGTCGGTACGAGCAGTACTTC. It encodes CAWTRQGRYEQYF.

V is TRBV11-2 and J is TRBJ2-3; no clear D. CDR1 is SGHAT, CDR2 FQNNGV, per germline. This CDR3 spans 10 amino acids. V dropped 3 bases and J dropped 12 bases, with 7 bases sitting between them. The CDR3 DNA reads as TGTGCCAGCAGCTTCGAGCTTCAGTATTTT. This encodes CASSFELQYF.

The chain is built from TRBV20-1 and TRBJ1-2; D is uncertain. V gave up 3 bases and J gave up 1 base, with 3 bases separating them. The CDR3 is 11 residues long. Per germline, CDR1 DFQATT and CDR2 SNEGSKA (reference sequence). The CDR3 DNA follows: TGCAGTGCTAGGTATAACTATGGCTACACCTTC. It translates to CSARYNYGYTF.

The CDR3 nucleotides read TGTGCCAGTAGCCCAACGGGGGAGTATTCACCCCTCCACTTT. This encodes CASSPTGEYSPLHF. This rearrangement joins TRBV19 to TRBJ1-6; D might be TRBD1 (5 bases). The ends were cut back, 6 bases at V and 8 bases at J, with 14 bases in the middle. The germline V gene encodes CDR1 LNHDA and CDR2 SQIVND (reference sequence). CDR3 size: 14 residues. Full variable domain (outside the CDR3, taken from reference TRBV19 and TRBJ1-6): DGGITQSPKYLFRKEGQNVTLSCEQNLNHDAMYWYRQDPGQGLRLIYYSQIVNDFQKGDIAEGYSVSREKKESFPLTVTSAQKNPTAFYLCASSPTGEYSPLHFGNGTRLTVT.

V is TRBV29-1 and J is TRBJ2-3, with 8 bases matching TRBD1. From germline, CDR1 is SQVTM and CDR2 ANQGSEA. V was clipped by 3 bases and J by 6 bases; unmatched bases: 2. The CDR3 runs to 12 residues. The CDR3 coding sequence is TGCAGCGTTGATCAGGGGGCCGATACGCAGTATTTT. It is translated as CSVDQGADTQYF.

The chain joins TRBV29-1 to TRBJ1-2; D not resolved. Germline V CDR1 and CDR2: SQVTM, ANQGSEA. Trimming left V 5 bases short and J 14 bases short, with 21 bases between. The CDR3 length is 12 residues. The CDR3 spells CSVSLGSSWETF. The CDR3 nucleotides are TGCAGCGTTTCATTGGGCTCCTCATGGGAGACCTTC. Full variable domain (rest looked up from reference TRBV29-1 and TRBJ1-2): SAVISQKPSRDICQRGTSLTIQCQVDSQVTMMFWYRQQPGQSLTLIATANQGSEATYESGFVIDKFPISRPNLTFSTLTVSNMSPEDSSIYLCSVSLGSSWETFGSGTRLTVV.

This chain links TRBV5-1 with TRBJ1-2, with D uncertain. The germline CDR1 and CDR2 sequences are SGHRS and YFSETQ. Trimming shortened V by 2 bases and J by 5 bases, and 16 bases separated the two germline ends. The CDR3 is 15 residues long. The CDR3 spells CASSLTGLRIYGYTF. The CDR3 nucleotides read TGCGCCAGCAGCTTAACCGGACTGAGGATATATGGCTACACCTTC.

The sample holds one count of this clone. J is TRBJ1-5 and V is TRBV19, with 9 positions matching TRBD1. V trimming: 6 bases; J trimming: 5 bases; junction bases outside the gene matches: 5. The CDR3 runs to 14 residues. Germline-derived CDR1 and CDR2 are LNHDA and SQIVND (reference sequence). The chain's CDR3 is CASSGQGKDQPQHF. CDR3 bases: TGTGCCAGTAGCGGACAGGGGAAGGATCAGCCCCAGCATTTT.

The J gene is TRBJ1-1, the V gene TRBV5-8, with a possible D match to TRBD1 (5 bases). The CDR3 extends over 14 amino acids. Trimming stripped 2 bases from V and 7 bases from J, with 15 bases between. Germline CDR1 reads SGHTS; CDR2 reads YDEGEE. CDR3 coding DNA: TGTGCCAGCAGCTTAATCAGGGTGGCGAATGAAGCTTTCTTT. Protein product: CASSLIRVANEAFF.

About this clone itself: Within the sample, other DNA sequences also encode this same CDR3. V and J are TRBV5-1 and TRBJ2-1; 9 nucleotides match TRBD2. The length of the CDR3 is 13 residues. Germline lookup yields CDR1 SGHRS and CDR2 YFSETQ. V lost 4 bases and J lost 7; bases outside the gene matches: 3. The CDR3 spells CASSLGLANEQFF. CDR3 in DNA: TGCGCCAGCAGCCTAGGACTAGCGAATGAGCAGTTCTTC.

V usage is TRBV7-6 and J usage is TRBJ2-1; 8 nucleotides agree with TRBD2. With 6 bases clipped from V and 0 bases from J, the junction kept 13 bases outside the gene matches. The CDR3 loop spans 18 amino acids. The germline gives CDR1 SGHVS, CDR2 FNYEAQ. The CDR3 sequence is CASSPFSGTLSSYNEQFF. The DNA for the CDR3 is TGTGCCAGCAGTCCCTTTAGCGGGACCCTCAGCTCCTACAATGAGCAGTTCTTC.

The chain has TRBV7-8 and TRBJ1-2, with D hard to call. The CDR3 totals 15 residues. Germline CDR1 is SGHVS and CDR2 is FQNEAQ. The V end was cut by 1 base, the J end by 3 bases, with 12 bases between. The CDR3 here is CASSLVLSGDYGYTF. The CDR3 nucleotides read TGTGCCAGCAGCTTAGTCCTTTCCGGAGACTATGGCTACACCTTC.

This rearrangement joins TRBV6-5 to TRBJ2-7; 9 positions match TRBD1. This CDR3 is 16 amino acids long. CDR1 is MNHEY, CDR2 SVGAGI, per germline. V shed 0 bases, J shed 4 bases, and the junction held 7 bases outside the gene matches. Here the CDR3 reads CASSYSTADRGYEQYF. The CDR3 DNA reads TGTGCCAGCAGTTACTCGACGGCAGACAGGGGGTACGAGCAGTACTTC.

The gene calls are TRBV27 and TRBJ2-7, with TRBD1 identical over 7 bases. Germline V gene sequence: CDR1 MNHEY, CDR2 SMNVEV (reference sequence). Germline trimming cut 7 bases from V and 6 bases from J; bases unmatched to any gene: 12. The CDR3 has 14 residues. CDR3 sequence: CASNPQGFRREQYF. The CDR3 DNA is TGTGCCAGCAACCCACAGGGGTTTCGTCGCGAGCAGTACTTC.

This chain uses TRBV19 with TRBJ1-3; D remains ambiguous. The germline CDR1 and CDR2 sequences are LNHDA and SQIVND (reference sequence). Between the trimmed V and J ends, which lost 2 bases and 0 bases, there was a span of 11 bases. The CDR3 extends over 16 amino acids. For the CDR3, the DNA is TGTGCCAGTAGTATATCTCCCACGGTCTCTGGAAACACCATATATTTT. Translating gives CASSISPTVSGNTIYF.

This chain uses TRBV18 with TRBJ2-5; TRBD1 matches at 10 bases. CDR1 is KGHSH and CDR2 is LQKENI in the germline V gene. V dropped 6 bases and J dropped 5; count of bases not matched to a gene: 9. The CDR3 loop spans 15 amino acids. The CDR3 nucleotides read TGTGCCAGCTCGCCGGACAGGGGGAATGCTGAGACCCAGTACTTC. Its protein product is CASSPDRGNAETQYF.

The V gene is TRBV9, the J gene TRBJ2-7; maybe TRBD2 (7 bases). The CDR3 has 16 residues. V shed 0 bases and J shed 4 bases, with 17 bases lying between them. Germline V gene sequence: CDR1 SGDLS, CDR2 YYNGEE. In DNA, the CDR3 is TGTGCCAGCAGCGTAGCTGGGGGCGGGAGTATTTACGAGCAGTACTTC. This gives the protein CASSVAGGGSIYEQYF.

The rearrangement uses TRBV30 and TRBJ2-3; no clear D gene. The CDR3 is 12 residues long. Germline V gives CDR1 GTSNPN, CDR2 SVGIG (reference sequence). Trimming removed 2 bases at V and 0 bases at J, with 3 bases between. The CDR3 sequence: CAWSLSTDTQYF. CDR3 DNA: TGTGCCTGGAGTCTGAGCACAGATACGCAGTATTTT.

The genes are TRBV11-2 and TRBJ2-7; TRBD2 might be the D (5 bases). Germline lookup yields CDR1 SGHAT and CDR2 FQNNGV. With 6 bases removed from V and 6 bases from J, the gap between germline ends came to 12 bases. This CDR3 is 12 amino acids long. The CDR3 region is CASSSGVGEQYF. DNA of the CDR3: TGTGCCAGCAGTTCCGGGGTCGGCGAGCAGTACTTC.